One and the same sample provided the 15 T cell receptor beta chains below, sequenced in a study of T cell responses to AZD1222 COVID-19 vaccine. The repertoire was sequenced with immunoSEQ multiplex PCR; TCRdb's copy has only in-frame clones and lacks some. The data hold around 110,000 clones, with under 95% observed a single time. The source was peripheral blood, collected 28 days after the second AZD1222 dose. The source of these receptors is an adult who received the AZD1222 COVID-19 vaccine.

The CDR3, as DNA: TGCGCCAGCAGCTCCAGACAGGGCTCTGGAAACACCATATATTTT. Translated, it gives CASSSRQGSGNTIYF. The chain combines TRBV5-1 with TRBJ1-3, with 7 bases matching TRBD1. CDR1 SGHRS and CDR2 YFSETQ come from the germline V gene. J was trimmed by 0 bases and V by 3 bases; bases with no gene match: 3. The CDR3 spans 15 residues.

Here the CDR3 reads CASSRRAGELFF. CDR3 in DNA: TGTGCCAGCAGCAGGAGGGCCGGGGAGCTGTTTTTT. The chain recombines TRBV5-8 with TRBJ2-2; D perhaps matches TRBD2 (6 bases). This CDR3 region has 12 residues. Germline CDR1 is SGHTS and CDR2 is YDEGEE. Trimming left V 4 bases short and J 6 bases short, with 7 bases between.

The V gene is TRBV9, the J gene TRBJ1-1; D might be TRBD1 (5 bases). In germline, CDR1 is SGDLS, CDR2 YYNGEE. CDR3 length: 13 amino acids. V lost 4 bases, J lost 4 bases, and 11 bases lay in between. The CDR3 DNA follows: TGTGCCAGCAGCCCTGGGACGCGCACTGAAGCTTTCTTT. Protein sequence: CASSPGTRTEAFF. The variable domain in full, with the rest retrieved from reference TRBV9 and TRBJ1-1, is DSGVTQTPKHLITATGQRVTLRCSPRSGDLSVYWYQQSLDQGLQFLIQYYNGEERAKGNILERFSAQQFPDLHSELNLSSLELGDSALYFCASSPGTRTEAFFGQGTRLTVV.

Comments on this clone: Relative to the germline gene, one junction end is altered; a read error may explain this. This CDR3 reads CASSLGTSTGTQYF. CDR3 coding DNA: TGTGCCAGCAGCTTAGGCACCAGCACAGGTACGCAGTATTTT. This chain joins TRBV7-8 and TRBJ2-3, with a weak D call TRBD1 (5 bases). This CDR3 spans 14 amino acids. The germline V gene has CDR1 SGHVS and CDR2 FQNEAQ.

This chain links TRBV9 with TRBJ2-5, with 7 bases matching TRBD1. The CDR3 covers 14 residues. CDR1 is SGDLS and CDR2 is YYNGEE in the germline V gene. Unmatched junction bases numbered 8, after V lost 4 bases and J lost 5 bases. CDR3 loop: CASSPGGQRETQYF. For the CDR3, the DNA is TGTGCCAGCAGCCCAGGGGGACAGAGGGAGACCCAGTACTTC.

The chain combines TRBV6-6 with TRBJ2-7; D possibly corresponds to TRBD1 (6 bases). This CDR3 spans 14 amino acids. Trimming took off 5 bases at V and 5 bases at J, with 16 bases between the two ends. The germline gives CDR1 MNHNY, CDR2 SVGAGI (reference sequence). CDR3 protein: CASSPTGKAHEQYF. CDR3 DNA sequence: TGTGCCAGCAGTCCGACAGGAAAAGCCCACGAGCAGTACTTC.

This chain links TRBV2 with TRBJ2-5, with TRBD1 matching over 9 bases. Per germline, CDR1 SNHLY and CDR2 FYNNEI. Unmatched junction bases numbered 6, after V lost 6 bases and J lost 4 bases. The CDR3 consists of 14 residues. The CDR3 region is CASSFTGGRETQYF. The CDR3, as DNA: TGTGCCAGCAGCTTCACAGGGGGCAGAGAGACCCAGTACTTC.

V gene TRBV20-1 combines with J gene TRBJ2-5; 14 nucleotides match TRBD2. Germline V gives CDR1 DFQATT, CDR2 SNEGSKA (reference sequence). V lost 3 bases and J lost 5; bases outside the gene matches: 11. This CDR3 comprises 17 residues. The chain's CDR3 is CSASRFGLAGGLETQYF. The DNA of the CDR3 is TGCAGTGCTAGTCGATTCGGACTAGCGGGGGGTCTGGAGACCCAGTACTTC.

The V and J genes are TRBV18 and TRBJ1-2, with D uncertain. From germline, CDR1 is KGHSH and CDR2 LQKENI. The CDR3 runs 13 residues. Trimming pared 1 base from V and 8 bases from J, leaving 11 bases between. CDR3 in DNA: TGTGCCAGCTCACCACAAGGCATGGAGGGCTACACCTTC. Translating gives CASSPQGMEGYTF.

The rearrangement links TRBV27 to TRBJ1-5; D gene uncertain. There are 13 residues in the CDR3. Germline V lookup: CDR1 MNHEY, CDR2 SMNVEV (reference sequence). The V and J ends lost 0 bases and 9 bases respectively, with 9 bases between them. The CDR3 is CASSLSVAGPQHF. CDR3 nucleotide sequence: TGTGCCAGCAGTTTATCGGTCGCTGGGCCCCAGCATTTT.

This chain links TRBV7-9 with TRBJ1-4; D unresolved. From germline, CDR1 is SEHNR and CDR2 FQNEAQ (reference sequence). Trimming took 2 bases from V and 0 from J, leaving 7 bases between them. The CDR3 covers 15 residues. CDR3 DNA sequence: TGTGCCAGCAGCTTAAAGACAACAACTAATGAAAAACTGTTTTTT. It is translated as CASSLKTTTNEKLFF.

V and J are TRBV9 and TRBJ2-2, with 12 bases identical to TRBD2. Germline trimming cut 0 bases from V and 4 bases from J; bases unmatched to any gene: 7. The CDR3 runs 18 residues. Germline assignment: CDR1 SGDLS and CDR2 YYNGEE. CDR3 DNA: TGTGCCAGCAGCGTAGTTCTAGCGGGAGGGCCAGGCACCGGGGAGCTGTTTTTT. Protein product: CASSVVLAGGPGTGELFF.

This rearrangement joins TRBV27 to TRBJ2-7; D remains ambiguous. V was pared by 4 bases and J by 2 bases, with 9 bases between. The length of the CDR3 is 13 residues. CDR1 and CDR2 from the germline V gene are MNHEY and SMNVEV (reference sequence). CDR3 DNA: TGTGCCAGCAGTTCTTCCCCCCCCTACGAGCAGTACTTC. Translating gives CASSSSPPYEQYF.

The chain carries TRBV9 and TRBJ2-2, with D possibly TRBD2 on 5 matching bases. The CDR3 covers 12 residues. Germline V CDR1 and CDR2: SGDLS, YYNGEE. Trimming removed 6 bases at V and 6 bases at J, with 9 bases between. The CDR3 coding sequence is TGTGCCAGCAACGAGGGCGCCGGGGAGCTGTTTTTT. Translation: CASNEGAGELFF.

The chain carries TRBV6-5 and TRBJ1-4; 9 nucleotides match TRBD1. From germline, CDR1 is MNHEY and CDR2 SVGAGI. This CDR3 is 15 amino acids long. V was pared by 5 bases and J by 8 bases, with 9 bases of the junction left unmatched. CDR3 amino acids: CASSPRGTGSEKLFF. The CDR3 DNA follows: TGTGCCAGCAGTCCTCGGGGGACAGGGAGCGAAAAACTGTTTTTT.